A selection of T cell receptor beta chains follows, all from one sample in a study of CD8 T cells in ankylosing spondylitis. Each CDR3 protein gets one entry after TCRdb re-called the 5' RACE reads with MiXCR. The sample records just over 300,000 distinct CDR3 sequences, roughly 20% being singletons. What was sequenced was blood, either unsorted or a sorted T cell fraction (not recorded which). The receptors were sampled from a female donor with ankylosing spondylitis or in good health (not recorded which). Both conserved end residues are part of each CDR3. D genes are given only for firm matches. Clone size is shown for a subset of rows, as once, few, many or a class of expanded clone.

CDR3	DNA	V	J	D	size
CASSQEGLANADTQYF	TGTGCCAGCAGCCAGGAGGGACTAGCGAACGCAGATACGCAGTATTTT	TRBV4-2	TRBJ2-3	TRBD2	.
CSALSGTGWTDTQYF	TGCAGTGCCCTCAGCGGGACGGGGTGGACAGATACGCAGTATTTT	TRBV20-1	TRBJ2-3	TRBD2	few
CASSPPYGRGDYNEQFF	TGTGCCAGCAGCCCACCCTACGGGAGAGGGGACTACAATGAGCAGTTCTTC	TRBV7-9	TRBJ2-1	.	.
CASSHTSGQGDTQYF	TGTGCCAGCAGCCACACTAGCGGACAGGGGGATACGCAGTATTTT	TRBV3-1	TRBJ2-3	.	.
CASKGGFGTEAFF	TGCGCCAGCAAAGGAGGGTTTGGCACTGAAGCTTTCTTT	TRBV4-3	TRBJ1-1	.	few
CAWRYTGGTQETQYF	TGTGCCTGGAGATACACGGGAGGCACCCAAGAGACCCAGTACTTC	TRBV30	TRBJ2-5	TRBD2	.
CATSLVGQNYGYTF	TGTGCCACCAGTCTGGTGGGACAGAACTATGGCTACACCTTC	TRBV6-1	TRBJ1-2	TRBD1	.
CSVDTGPPTDTQYF	TGCAGCGTGGATACAGGCCCACCCACAGATACGCAGTATTTT	TRBV29-1	TRBJ2-3	.	few
CASIAGTGAYEQYF	TGTGCCAGCATCGCCGGGACAGGGGCCTACGAGCAGTACTTC	TRBV12-3/TRBV12-4	TRBJ2-7	TRBD1	.
CATSRDRVGGPQYF	TGTGCCACCAGCAGAGATAGGGTCGGGGGCCCGCAGTACTTC	TRBV15	TRBJ2-7	.	.
CASKLRRSTDTQYF	TGTGCCAGTAAGCTCAGGAGGAGCACAGATACGCAGTATTTT	TRBV6-1	TRBJ2-3	.	many
CSASPYYTF	TGCAGTGCGAGTCCTTACTACACCTTC	TRBV20-1	TRBJ1-2	.	few
CASSLTGTRIYEQYF	TGTGCCAGCAGCCTTACCGGGACAAGAATTTACGAGCAGTACTTC	TRBV7-2	TRBJ2-7	.	.
CSAPRASSSNYGYTF	TGCAGTGCTCCTCGTGCGAGTTCCTCTAACTATGGCTACACCTTC	TRBV20-1	TRBJ1-2	.	few
CASSTQGTGFPTEAFF	TGTGCCAGCAGCACTCAGGGGACAGGGTTTCCCACTGAAGCTTTCTTT	TRBV11-2	TRBJ1-1	TRBD1	.
CASSLANPVNEQFF	TGCGCCAGCAGCTTGGCCAACCCCGTCAATGAGCAGTTCTTC	TRBV5-1	TRBJ2-1	.	many
CASSQGLTADTGELFF	TGCGCCAGCAGCCAAGGCCTAACGGCGGACACCGGGGAGCTGTTTTTT	TRBV4-3	TRBJ2-2	.	many
CTSSQVVGLAGFTGELFF	TGCACCAGCAGCCAAGTTGTGGGGCTAGCGGGTTTCACCGGGGAGCTGTTTTTT	TRBV1	TRBJ2-2	.	.
CATSRDTGSYGYTF	TGTGCCACCAGCAGAGATACGGGTTCCTATGGCTACACCTTC	TRBV15	TRBJ1-2	.	few
CASSYSPGRDSPLHF	TGTGCCAGCAGTTACTCCCCCGGGAGGGATTCACCCCTCCACTTT	TRBV6-5	TRBJ1-6	.	.
CASRSLGREAFF	TGTGCCAGCAGATCGTTAGGTAGGGAAGCTTTCTTT	TRBV6-5	TRBJ1-1	.	many
CATSPWESSGYTF	TGTGCCACCTCTCCGTGGGAGTCGAGTGGCTACACCTTC	TRBV6-6	TRBJ1-2	.	few
CATSDAGQGAYNEQFF	TGTGCCACCAGTGATGCGGGACAGGGGGCCTACAATGAGCAGTTCTTC	TRBV24-1	TRBJ2-1	TRBD1	.
CASSLWGTPYNEQFF	TGTGCCAGCAGCTTGTGGGGTACCCCCTACAATGAGCAGTTCTTC	TRBV7-2	TRBJ2-1	.	.
CSASPLGLVSETQYF	TGCAGTGCTAGCCCTCTGGGACTAGTTTCAGAGACCCAGTACTTC	TRBV20-1	TRBJ2-5	TRBD2	.
CAISESTTREQFF	TGTGCCATCAGTGAGTCGACCACCCGTGAGCAGTTCTTC	TRBV10-3	TRBJ2-1	.	many
CAWKLAGVETQYF	TGTGCCTGGAAACTAGCGGGAGTAGAGACCCAGTACTTC	TRBV30	TRBJ2-5	TRBD2	.
CATSDLAADDEQFF	TGTGCCACCAGTGATTTAGCGGCGGACGATGAGCAGTTCTTC	TRBV24-1	TRBJ2-1	.	.
CASSLGLLEEKLFF	TGTGCCAGCAGCTTGGGTCTGCTTGAGGAAAAACTGTTTTTT	TRBV7-2	TRBJ1-4	.	few
CASSFRTGGAGEQYF	TGTGCCAGCAGTTTTAGGACAGGGGGCGCGGGTGAGCAGTACTTC	TRBV12-3/TRBV12-4	TRBJ2-7	TRBD1	many
CASRTRSAAGELFF	TGTGCCAGCAGGACGCGGTCAGCTGCCGGGGAGCTGTTTTTT	TRBV27	TRBJ2-2	.	few
CASSLSAQRRTEAFF	TGTGCCAGCAGCTTATCGGCCCAGAGGCGCACTGAAGCTTTCTTT	TRBV7-2	TRBJ1-1	.	.
CASREVLAGANVLTF	TGCGCCAGCAGAGAGGTTCTGGCTGGGGCCAACGTCCTGACTTTC	TRBV5-1	TRBJ2-6	.	many